This paragraph reports one T cell receptor beta chain. Its specificity is not known. Germline and junction disagree at one end, which may indicate a read error. Study-level points and caveats: Tumor-infiltrating Treg TCR alpha and beta sequences overlapped most with tumor naive CD4+ T cells, then blood naive.

Memory CD4+ T cells were sorted as CD4+CD45RO+CD25- cells. Full-length variable regions came from constant-region reverse primers plus semi-nested Nested Universal Primer A PCR. TCRdb independently ran MiXCR on the 5' RACE reads; one entry per CDR3 protein. This sample carries tens of thousands of distinct CDR3 sequences, roughly 31% of them seen once, and the ten largest clones take 4% to 4.5%. Germline lookup yields CDR1 DFQATT and CDR2 SNEGSKA (reference sequence). The CDR3 spans 15 residues. The receptor was derived from a female donor with breast cancer. The material sequenced was tumor-infiltrating memory CD4+ T cells sorted from the breast tumor. Subset noted: memory CD4+ T cells, CD4+CD45RO+CD25-. The chain combines TRBV20-1 with TRBJ2-7; maybe TRBD2 (7 bases). The DNA of the CDR3 is TGCAGTGCGGACGGTACGGGGGGCGCAGGGTACGAGGAGTACTTC. It yields the protein CSADGTGGAGYEEYF.